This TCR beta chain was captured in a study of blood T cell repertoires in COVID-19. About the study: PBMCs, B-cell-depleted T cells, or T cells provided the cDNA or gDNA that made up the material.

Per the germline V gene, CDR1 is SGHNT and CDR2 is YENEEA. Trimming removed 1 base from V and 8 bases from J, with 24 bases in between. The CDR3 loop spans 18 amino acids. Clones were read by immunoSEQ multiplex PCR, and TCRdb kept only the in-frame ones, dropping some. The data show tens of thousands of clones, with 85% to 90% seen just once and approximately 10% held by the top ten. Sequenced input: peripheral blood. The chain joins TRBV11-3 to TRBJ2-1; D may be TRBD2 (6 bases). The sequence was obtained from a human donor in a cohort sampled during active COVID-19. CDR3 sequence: CASSLGSLVRGGRDEQFF. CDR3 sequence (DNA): TGTGCCAGCAGCTTAGGGTCACTGGTTCGGGGAGGACGGGATGAGCAGTTCTTC.